These T cell receptor beta chains were read from a single sample in a study of T-cell memory formation after mild COVID-19. MiXCR was run by TCRdb on the 5' RACE reads, yielding one entry per CDR3 protein. The repertoire holds over 60,000 distinct CDR3 sequences, 16% seen once, with roughly a third in the top ten. Specimen: PBMCs or a T cell subset sorted from them (not recorded which). The source of these receptors is an adult woman who had mild COVID-19 (a few samples of this study predate the infection). Cell type and time point are not known. Each CDR3 is given with its conserved first and last residue. D genes are given only for firm matches. Some rows mark clone size as missing; the rest say once, few, many or name a class of expanded clone.

TRBV6-5,TRBJ2-1,many,TRBD2,CASRTSGGASNEQFF,TGTGCCAGCAGAACGAGCGGGGGTGCCTCTAATGAGCAGTTCTTC
TRBV5-1,TRBJ2-1,many,-,CASNTGDNEQFF,TGCGCCAGCAACACAGGAGACAATGAGCAGTTCTTC
TRBV4-2,TRBJ1-1,-,TRBD1,CASSPGGGAFF,TGTGCCAGCAGCCCAGGGGGGGGAGCTTTCTTT
TRBV2,TRBJ1-5,few,TRBD1,CASSVTGDQPQHF,TGTGCCAGCAGTGTGACAGGGGACCAGCCCCAGCATTTT
TRBV27,TRBJ1-5,few,TRBD1,CASSDRGDQPQHF,TGTGCCAGCAGTGACAGGGGGGATCAGCCCCAGCATTTT
TRBV7-9,TRBJ2-3,-,TRBD2,CASSQPRTSGRADTQYF,TGTGCCAGCAGCCAGCCCAGGACCAGCGGGAGGGCAGATACGCAGTATTTT
TRBV7-8,TRBJ1-5,few,-,CASSLTGTYSNQPQHF,TGTGCCAGCAGCTTAACAGGCACCTATAGCAATCAGCCCCAGCATTTT
TRBV5-1,TRBJ2-1,few,-,CASSPGTRSSYNEQFF,TGCGCCAGCAGCCCAGGGACTCGAAGCTCCTACAATGAGCAGTTCTTC
TRBV3-1,TRBJ2-2,few,-,CASSQPGAGTLNTGELFF,TGTGCCAGCAGCCAACCAGGGGCGGGGACACTGAACACCGGGGAGCTGTTTTTT
TRBV6-5,TRBJ2-3,-,-,CASSYVPGRDTQYF,TGTGCCAGCAGTTATGTGCCGGGGCGGGATACGCAGTATTTT
TRBV27,TRBJ2-7,-,TRBD2,CASSFGGGAYYEQYF,TGTGCCAGCAGTTTCGGCGGGGGGGCGTACTACGAGCAGTACTTC
TRBV25-1,TRBJ2-7,-,-,CASSSQEGRAYEQYF,TGTGCCAGCAGTTCCCAGGAAGGGCGGGCCTACGAGCAGTACTTC
TRBV6-4,TRBJ2-1,-,TRBD2,CASSETSENYNEQFF,TGTGCCAGCAGTGAAACTAGCGAGAACTACAATGAGCAGTTCTTC
TRBV5-1,TRBJ1-5,-,TRBD1,CASSSTGDGNQPQHF,TGCGCCAGCAGCTCGACAGGGGACGGCAATCAGCCCCAGCATTTT
TRBV11-2,TRBJ2-1,few,TRBD1,CASSLFTGDEQFF,TGTGCCAGCAGCTTATTCACAGGGGATGAGCAGTTCTTC
TRBV7-3,TRBJ1-6,few,-,CASSFLWDSPLHF,TGTGCCAGCAGCTTTTTATGGGATTCACCCCTCCACTTT
TRBV7-9,TRBJ2-5,few,-,CASSFPEATQYF,TGTGCCAGCAGCTTCCCCGAGGCGACCCAGTACTTC
TRBV7-9,TRBJ2-3,few,TRBD2,CASSHATSGYTQYF,TGTGCCAGCAGCCATGCGACTAGCGGGTATACGCAGTATTTT
TRBV5-1,TRBJ2-7,few,TRBD1,CASSFRDRADEQYF,TGCGCCAGCAGCTTCCGAGACAGGGCGGACGAGCAGTACTTC
TRBV4-1,TRBJ1-1,-,-,CASSQDGGTEAFF,TGCGCCAGCAGCCAAGATGGGGGCACTGAAGCTTTCTTT
TRBV4-1,TRBJ2-7,-,TRBD2,CASSYRTSGSYEQYF,TGCGCCAGCAGCTATCGGACTAGCGGGAGTTACGAGCAGTACTTC
TRBV4-3,TRBJ2-7,many,-,CASSHGLLIYEQYF,TGCGCCAGCAGCCACGGACTGCTAATCTACGAGCAGTACTTC
TRBV7-9,TRBJ2-7,few,-,CASSLSGGTSSYEQYF,TGTGCCAGCAGCTTATCTGGCGGGACGAGCTCCTACGAGCAGTACTTC
TRBV24-1,TRBJ2-5,-,-,CATRSGVGETQYF,TGTGCCACCCGGTCTGGGGTTGGAGAGACCCAGTACTTC
TRBV9,TRBJ2-6,few,-,CASSPPAPGANVLTF,TGTGCCAGCAGCCCCCCAGCACCTGGGGCCAACGTCCTGACTTTC
TRBV30,TRBJ2-3,-,TRBD1,CAWSTGVVYTDTQYF,TGTGCCTGGAGCACAGGGGTTGTCTACACAGATACGCAGTATTTT
TRBV7-9,TRBJ1-2,-,TRBD1,CASSLSGQAVGYTF,TGTGCCAGCAGCTTATCCGGACAGGCGGTAGGCTACACCTTC
TRBV30,TRBJ2-5,few,TRBD2,CAWRDGLAGAETQYF,TGTGCCTGGAGAGATGGACTAGCGGGAGCAGAGACCCAGTACTTC
TRBV5-1,TRBJ2-1,few,TRBD2,CASSRGWRGGGMSDEQFF,TGCGCCAGCAGCCGAGGGTGGCGCGGCGGGGGAATGAGCGATGAGCAGTTCTTC
TRBV10-3,TRBJ2-2,few,-,CAISDGQGWNTGELFF,TGTGCCATCAGTGACGGGCAGGGGTGGAACACCGGGGAGCTGTTTTTT
TRBV9,TRBJ2-3,few,-,CASSVGAVTFADTQYF,TGTGCCAGCAGCGTAGGTGCGGTAACGTTTGCAGATACGCAGTATTTT
TRBV12-3/TRBV12-4,TRBJ1-5,-,TRBD1,CASSSGTGDPSRQPQHF,TGTGCCAGCAGTTCCGGGACAGGGGACCCTTCACGTCAGCCCCAGCATTTT
TRBV4-1,TRBJ2-3,few,TRBD1,CASSLPFASAGGPSTDTQYF,TGCGCCAGCAGCCTACCTTTTGCGTCCGCAGGGGGACCTAGCACAGATACGCAGTATTTT
TRBV12-3/TRBV12-4,TRBJ1-2,few,TRBD1,CASSPDREDGYTF,TGTGCCAGCAGTCCCGACAGGGAGGATGGCTACACCTTC
TRBV9,TRBJ2-5,-,-,CASSPALGELKAQYF,TGTGCCAGCAGCCCCGCCCTCGGGGAGCTCAAGGCCCAGTACTTC
TRBV2,TRBJ2-2,-,-,CPSSDIGGELFF,TGTCCCAGCAGTGATATAGGGGGGGAGCTGTTTTTT
TRBV4-3,TRBJ2-2,few,-,CASSPYSSDRTGELFF,TGCGCCAGCAGCCCTTATAGTTCAGACCGCACCGGGGAGCTGTTTTTT
TRBV4-1,TRBJ2-7,many,-,CASSQEARAYSYEQYF,TGCGCCAGCAGCCAAGAGGCGAGGGCTTACTCCTACGAGCAGTACTTC
TRBV4-3,TRBJ2-1,-,-,CASSQDEVREQFF,TGCGCCAGCAGCCAAGATGAGGTTCGGGAGCAGTTCTTC
TRBV6-1,TRBJ2-1,few,-,CASRGTLNVYNEQFF,TGTGCCAGCAGGGGAACCCTCAACGTCTACAATGAGCAGTTCTTC
TRBV29-1,TRBJ2-3,-,TRBD1,CSVGQGGHTDTQYF,TGCAGCGTTGGACAGGGGGGTCACACAGATACGCAGTATTTT
TRBV30,TRBJ2-5,few,-,CAWGYSISVYQETQYF,TGTGCCTGGGGCTACTCTATCAGTGTCTACCAAGAGACCCAGTACTTC
TRBV29-1,TRBJ2-1,few,-,CSVEGLGDNEQFF,TGCAGCGTTGAAGGACTAGGAGACAATGAGCAGTTCTTC
TRBV7-9,TRBJ2-2,few,-,CASSLGPPREELFF,TGTGCCAGCAGCTTAGGCCCCCCCCGTGAGGAGCTGTTTTTT
TRBV20-1,TRBJ2-1,few,-,CSARKRDIPYNEQFF,TGCAGTGCTAGAAAGAGGGACATCCCCTACAATGAGCAGTTCTTC
TRBV5-1,TRBJ1-1,-,TRBD1,CASSIKGAYTEAFF,TGCGCCAGCAGCATCAAGGGGGCGTACACTGAAGCTTTCTTT
TRBV7-9,TRBJ2-7,-,-,CATSPKGGYEQYF,TGTGCCACCTCGCCAAAAGGGGGGTACGAGCAGTACTTC
TRBV27,TRBJ2-1,few,TRBD2,CASSASSGSVLGNEQFF,TGTGCCAGCAGTGCCTCTAGCGGGAGTGTCTTGGGCAATGAGCAGTTCTTC
TRBV29-1,TRBJ1-1,-,-,CSVATLKAEAFF,TGCAGCGTTGCGACCTTGAAGGCTGAAGCTTTCTTT